The 22 T cell receptor beta chains below come from one sample, sequenced in a study of T-cell memory formation after mild COVID-19. TCRdb used MiXCR to reprocess the 5' RACE reads, holding one entry per CDR3 protein. This table has a few hundred thousand distinct CDR3 sequences, over 8.5% appearing once. Source material: PBMCs or a T cell subset sorted from them (not recorded which). These receptors were collected from a man aged 18 to 35 who had mild COVID-19 (a few samples of this study predate the infection). Cell type and time point are not known.

This clonotype was detected many times. V and J are TRBV20-1 and TRBJ2-1, with 8 bases matching TRBD2. CDR1 DFQATT and CDR2 SNEGSKA come from the germline V gene (reference sequence). J lost 2 bases, V lost 4 bases, and 4 bases had no gene match. This CDR3 has 14 residues. CDR3 region: CSAKSGGPYNEQFF. The DNA for the CDR3 is TGCAGTGCTAAATCGGGGGGGCCCTACAATGAGCAGTTCTTC.

The V and J genes are TRBV11-2 and TRBJ2-2; 9 bases match TRBD1. This CDR3 region has 15 residues. J lost 6 bases, V lost 5 bases, and 7 bases had no gene match. Germline values: CDR1 SGHAT, CDR2 FQNNGV. The CDR3 sequence: CASSPWDRESGELFF. The DNA of the CDR3 is TGTGCCAGCAGCCCTTGGGACAGGGAATCCGGGGAGCTGTTTTTT.

This clonotype was counted between two and nine times. As DNA, the CDR3 is TGTGCCAGCAGCTTCGAACCCAACTATGGCTACACCTTC. Encoded protein: CASSFEPNYGYTF. The chain has TRBV7-8 and TRBJ1-2; D remains unclear. This CDR3 spans 13 amino acids. Trimming pared 3 bases from V and 2 bases from J, leaving 7 bases between. Looked up from germline, CDR1 is SGHVS and CDR2 is FQNEAQ.

This clonotype came up a few times. The junction departs from the called germline gene at one end, perhaps through a read error. V and J are TRBV2 and TRBJ2-5, with 13 bases matching TRBD2. This CDR3 has 17 amino acids. Germline CDR1 reads SNHLY; CDR2 reads FYNNEI. The CDR3 sequence is CASSKATSGGEQETQYF. For the CDR3, the DNA is TGTGCCAGCAGTAAAGCTACTAGCGGGGGGGAACAAGAGACCCAGTACTTC.

This clonotype has a handful of counts. V gene TRBV27 combines with J gene TRBJ2-2; 8 positions agree with TRBD1. Per germline, CDR1 MNHEY and CDR2 SMNVEV (reference sequence). This CDR3 spans 16 amino acids. Trimming cost V 8 bases and J 3 bases; bases outside gene matches: 11. CDR3 residues: CASSDRAPGDTGELFF. The CDR3 region has the DNA TGTGCCAGCTCGGACAGGGCCCCGGGGGACACCGGGGAGCTGTTTTTT.

This clonotype has just a few counts. The rearrangement links TRBV20-1 to TRBJ2-5, with TRBD2 matching over 8 bases. The germline gives CDR1 DFQATT, CDR2 SNEGSKA (reference sequence). Losses at the gene ends were 6 bases for V and 5 bases for J; bases not matched to a gene: 11. The CDR3 sequence is 14 residues long. The CDR3 reads CSAPQGLVVETQYF. The CDR3 nucleotides read TGCAGTGCCCCACAGGGACTAGTTGTTGAGACCCAGTACTTC.

This chain joins TRBV20-1 and TRBJ2-7; TRBD2 agrees at 7 bases. This CDR3 spans 14 amino acids. With 1 base clipped from V and 4 bases from J, the junction kept 7 bases outside the gene matches. Germline V lookup: CDR1 DFQATT, CDR2 SNEGSKA (reference sequence). The CDR3 sequence: CSARGVAGRYEQYF. Here the CDR3 DNA reads TGCAGTGCTAGAGGGGTAGCGGGCCGTTACGAGCAGTACTTC.

This chain uses TRBV5-1 with TRBJ2-3, with 9 bases aligning to TRBD1. The CDR3 totals 15 residues. The V and J ends lost 2 bases and 7 bases, in that order; junction bases with no gene match: 8. Germline CDR1 is SGHRS and CDR2 is YFSETQ. This chain's CDR3 is CASSFGGTGTYTQYF. The CDR3 nucleotides are TGCGCCAGCAGCTTCGGCGGGACAGGGACATATACGCAGTATTTT. The full variable domain, completed using reference TRBV5-1 and TRBJ2-3, is KAGVTQTPRYLIKTRGQQVTLSCSPISGHRSVSWYQQTPGQGLQFLFEYFSETQRNKGNFPGRFSGRQFSNSRSEMNVSTLELGDSALYLCASSFGGTGTYTQYFGPGTRLTVL.

This chain links TRBV12-3 or TRBV12-4 with TRBJ2-4; D remains ambiguous. V lost 3 bases, J lost 5 bases, and 8 bases lay in between. The CDR3 extends over 13 amino acids. DNA for the CDR3: TGTGCCAGCAGTTTGCAGCCGCAAAACATTCAGTACTTC. It specifies CASSLQPQNIQYF.

This clonotype was observed a few times. This chain connects TRBV6-5 to TRBJ1-1; tentatively, D is TRBD1 (5 bases). Trimming removed 5 bases at V and 10 bases at J, with 14 bases between. CDR1 is MNHEY and CDR2 is SVGAGI in the germline V gene. This CDR3 has 12 residues. DNA for the CDR3: TGTGCCAGCAGTCAACAAGGGGACGGAGCTTTCTTT. Protein sequence: CASSQQGDGAFF.

DNA of the CDR3: TGTGCCAGCAGCACCGGGACTCAGGGCAATGAGCAGTTCTTC. This translates into CASSTGTQGNEQFF. J is TRBJ2-1 and V is TRBV7-8; tentatively, D is TRBD2 (6 bases). Per germline, CDR1 SGHVS and CDR2 FQNEAQ. V lost 5 bases to trimming and J lost 6 bases, with 14 bases between them. CDR3 size: 14 residues.

This clonotype has just a few counts. V is TRBV20-1 and J is TRBJ2-1; no clear D. The length of the CDR3 is 14 residues. The germline V gene has CDR1 DFQATT and CDR2 SNEGSKA (reference sequence). V was pared by 3 bases and J by 1 base, with 10 bases between. The CDR3 sequence: CSAREWTSYNEQFF. In DNA form, the CDR3 reads TGCAGTGCTAGGGAGTGGACGTCCTACAATGAGCAGTTCTTC.

The chain joins TRBV7-2 to TRBJ2-2, with a weak D call TRBD1 (5 bases). Germline values: CDR1 SGHTA, CDR2 FQGNSA. The V end was cut by 1 base, the J end by 1 base, with 13 bases between. The CDR3 covers 17 residues. The chain's CDR3 is CASSLGLGPKNTGELFF. The DNA of the CDR3 is TGTGCCAGCAGCTTAGGCCTGGGGCCTAAGAACACCGGGGAGCTGTTTTTT.

This clonotype was detected ten times or more. The genes are TRBV10-3 and TRBJ2-3; perhaps TRBD2 as D (7 bases). The germline V gene has CDR1 ENHRY and CDR2 SYGVKD. The CDR3 has 13 amino acids. V was pared by 10 bases and J by 4 bases, with 15 bases between. The DNA of the CDR3 is TGTGCCACACGAGAGGGGGGGGCAGATACGCAGTATTTT. Protein sequence: CATREGGADTQYF.

V and J are TRBV6-6 and TRBJ2-2; 8 bases line up with TRBD2. The germline gives CDR1 MNHNY, CDR2 SVGAGI (reference sequence). The CDR3 has 15 amino acids. Trimming removed 4 bases from V and 4 bases from J; junction bases left unmatched: 5. CDR3: CASSSTGGVTGELFF. The CDR3 DNA follows: TGTGCCAGCAGTTCCACGGGGGGGGTCACCGGGGAGCTGTTTTTT.

The chain employs TRBV7-6 and TRBJ2-7, with no clear D. The CDR3 is 16 amino acids. The V gene's germline CDR1 is SGHVS and CDR2 FNYEAQ. Trimming removed 4 bases at V and 0 bases at J, with 16 bases between. This CDR3 reads CASSSDDVGDSYEQYV. The CDR3 DNA sequence: TGTGCCAGCAGCTCAGACGATGTTGGGGACTCCTACGAGCAGTACGTC.

This clonotype was picked up a small number of times. The chain is built from TRBV6-2 or TRBV6-3 and TRBJ2-1, with 7 bases aligning to TRBD2. CDR1 is MNHEY, CDR2 SVGEGT, per germline. CDR3 length equals 14 residues. J lost 1 base, V lost 6 bases, and 3 bases had no gene match. CDR3 sequence reads: CASRGSGSYNEQFF. The CDR3, as DNA: TGTGCCAGCAGGGGTAGCGGGTCCTACAATGAGCAGTTCTTC.

This clonotype was counted many times. This chain joins TRBV7-2 and TRBJ2-1, with 8 bases that match TRBD2. Losses at the gene ends were 3 bases for V and 4 bases for J; bases not matched to a gene: 5. Germline CDR1 and CDR2: SGHTA and FQGNSA. The CDR3 loop spans 15 amino acids. CDR3 residues: CASSLGGGLYNEQFF. CDR3 bases: TGTGCCAGCAGCTTGGGCGGGGGGCTTTACAATGAGCAGTTCTTC.

V gene TRBV18 combines with J gene TRBJ2-5; D is perhaps TRBD1 (6 bases). Germline V gene sequence: CDR1 KGHSH, CDR2 LQKENI. V lost 4 bases and J lost 2, with 8 bases in between. This CDR3 has 13 amino acids. This chain's CDR3 is CASSRQEQETQYF. The CDR3 bases are TGTGCCAGCTCACGACAGGAACAAGAGACCCAGTACTTC.

This clonotype was seen many times. The J gene is TRBJ2-5, the V gene TRBV5-4, with a weak D call TRBD2 (6 bases). Per germline, CDR1 SGHNT and CDR2 YYREEE (reference sequence). V was clipped by 4 bases and J by 4 bases, with 11 bases between them. CDR3 length: 13 residues. This CDR3 reads CASSPRGSETQYF. CDR3 DNA sequence: TGTGCCAGCAGCCCACGGGGGTCAGAGACCCAGTACTTC. Looking up the rest from reference TRBV5-4 and TRBJ2-5 gives the full variable domain: ETGVTQSPTHLIKTRGQQVTLRCSSQSGHNTVSWYQQALGQGPQFIFQYYREEENGRGNFPPRFSGLQFPNYSSELNVNALELDDSALYLCASSPRGSETQYFGPGTRLLVL.

This clonotype has ten or more counts. The CDR3 nucleotides read TGTGCCAGCAGCCAAGCAGGGGATGGGTACGAGCAGTACGTC. Its protein is CASSQAGDGYEQYV. The V gene is TRBV14, the J gene TRBJ2-7, with a tentative D call TRBD1 (6 bases). The CDR3 has 14 residues. CDR1 and CDR2 (germline): SGHDN, FVKESK. V was cut by 1 base and J by 4 bases, with 11 bases left in between.

This clonotype was seen more than once but under ten times. The V gene is TRBV5-1, the J gene TRBJ2-2; 10 bases map to TRBD2. After removal of 2 bases from V and 1 base from J, the junction contained 2 bases not matched to a gene. From germline, CDR1 is SGHRS and CDR2 YFSETQ. The length of the CDR3 is 16 residues. In DNA form, the CDR3 reads TGCGCCAGCAGCTTAGGGACTAGCGTGAACACCGGGGAGCTGTTTTTT. It specifies CASSLGTSVNTGELFF. Based on the CDR3 plus reference TRBV5-1 and TRBJ2-2, the full variable domain is KAGVTQTPRYLIKTRGQQVTLSCSPISGHRSVSWYQQTPGQGLQFLFEYFSETQRNKGNFPGRFSGRQFSNSRSEMNVSTLELGDSALYLCASSLGTSVNTGELFFGEGSRLTVL.